This TCR beta chain stems from a study of shared clonotypes between healthy human individuals (dated by TCRdb to the early 2020s). For the wider study: The cohort comprised two women and three men aged 18 to 49 years. To increase sequencing depth and limit assay-specific biases, TCR repertoire library preparation and sequencing were carried out by different laboratories using diverse techniques. For each donor, three plates each were used for CD4 naive and CD4 memory, two plates were used for CD8 naive, and one plate was used for CD8 memory. Leukapheresis yielded between about 0.85 and 10 billion PBMCs per donor. To estimate repertoire size and how much clonotype sharing occurs between individuals, the study deeply sequenced the blood TCR repertoires of 4 to 6 healthy adults.

TCR CDR3 regions were amplified from genomic DNA by multiplex PCR using the deep immunoSEQ assay. Extracted genomic DNA from each cell subset was distributed evenly across all wells of several immunoSEQ 96-well plates, and each plate was treated as a replicate. For sorted subsets, each replicate PCR was loaded with about 200 ng genomic DNA, equivalent to approximately 33,000 T cell genomes. Purified libraries were quantified with a Qubit 3.0 fluorometer, sized on a Bioanalyzer 2100, and re-quantified with the KAPA Library Quantification kit. Every immunoSEQ 96-well plate was sequenced on a separate single-read 150-cycle Illumina NextSeq 550 flow cell. Under the source paper's analysis protocol: Because only junctional sequences without quality scores were contained in the immunoSEQ output, filtering matching that applied to full-length reads could not be performed. Sequences were annotated with PyIR, a Python wrapper for IgBLAST v1.9, using IMGT germline references to assign V/J genes and CDR3. Reads were removed for weak V/J assignments (E-value above 1e-6), missing CDR3, stop codons, out-of-frame junctions, or ambiguous translated residues. V3J clonotypes were defined as sequences sharing an identical inferred V gene, J gene, and CDR3 amino acid sequence. Percentage overlap between repertoires was calculated by dividing the number of shared unique clonotypes by the size of the smaller repertoire. Three approaches were used to assess repertoire richness: RTK rarefaction, the Chao1 estimator, and Recon v2.1 estimates of unobserved clonotypes. For all TCRbeta clonotypes obtained by the gDNA method from a few donors, generation probabilities were computed with OLGA. TCRdb limited this immuneACCESS table to in-frame rearrangements with V and J called. A share of clones is missing; checked studies link under half to unresolved V genes, and the rest is unexplained. V, J and clone size were drawn from that table, and D and trimming were deduced from the DNA. The sample table lists approximately 650,000 clones, about 95% of them with a count of one. Roughly 0.1% of the sample is held by the ten biggest clonotypes.

Per the germline V gene, SGDLS is the CDR1 and YYNGEE is the CDR2. The CDR3, cysteine through phenylalanine, is 15 amino acids long. This entry keeps only the CDR3 DNA: 45 bases, framed from base 1. Trimming takes 3 bases off V and 3 bases off J; junction bases not matched to a gene: 7. CD8 naive samples were obtained by positive selection for CCR7 among CD45RO-negative cells, yielding a CD45RA+CCR7+ population from which TemRA cells were excluded. Healthy HIV-negative adults with no recently reported acute infections or vaccinations were included as donors. Every donor was a Caucasian adult living in Nashville, Tennessee, USA. After blood collection by leukapheresis, PBMCs were isolated using Ficoll-Histopaque density gradient centrifugation and then cryopreserved in the vapor phase of liquid nitrogen. Analytical flow cytometry was used to check the purity and quantity of each magnetically sorted T cell population. Genomic DNA was isolated from each sorted fraction and quantified by UV absorbance on a Nanodrop 2000c.

Turning to this clone: Its antigen remains unidentified. Per-base qualities were not stored, and no clone one base away is much larger.

On the study overall, not on this receptor specifically: Sharing across a few donors was observed for about 5% of naive CD4, over 3% of naive CD8, 2.3% of memory CD4, and around 0.42% of memory CD8 clonotypes. Estimated clonotype richness was generally larger for naive than for memory subsets. The genetic and exposure-history diversity represented was limited by the small number of donors. Compared with non-shared clonotypes, the clonotypes found in all four sorted-subset donors had higher generation probabilities. Pairwise subsampling led to the expectation that sequencing depth would affect the degree of clonotype sharing among donors. Even with the large sequencing depth, rarefaction of the sorted-subset datasets indicated that sequencing was incomplete. Only blood was sampled, and tissue TCR repertoires likely differ from those in blood.

The source material was naive CD8+ T cells sorted from blood. According to the study, the label for this sample's cell subset or site signals: CD45RA+CCR7+. This chain joins TRBV9 to TRBJ2-3; 7 junctional bases match TRBD2. The origin of this receptor is a woman aged 25 to 39 in good health. The nucleotides are TGTGCCAGCAGCGCACGGGACTATGTTACAGATACGCAGTATTTT. This is translated as CASSARDYVTDTQYF.